This T cell receptor (beta chain) originates from a study of cytomegalovirus exposure and HLA in healthy donors. With regard to this clone: The target antigen is unknown.

Overall study results and limits: A later analysis found first-cohort TCR clusters tended to co-occur in the 110 or so validation repertoires.

CDR3 size: 15 residues. Germline CDR1 SEHNR, CDR2 FQNEAQ (reference sequence). J lost 7 bases, V lost 4 bases, and 8 bases had no gene match. Sequencing used immunoSEQ multiplex PCR; TCRdb keeps in-frame clones, though not all of them. The sample holds 150,000 or so clones, 80% to 90% seen once. The V and J genes are TRBV7-9 and TRBJ1-5; 9 bases map to TRBD1. This receptor was identified in a woman between 25 and 40 years old in good health and CMV-seropositive. The sequenced sample was PBMCs. The CDR3 region has the DNA TGTGCCAGCAGCTCAACCGGGACAGGGATACAGCCCCAGCATTTT. Translated, it gives CASSSTGTGIQPQHF.